Following are 12 T cell receptor beta chains from one sample sequenced in a study of OX40 agonist ivuxolimab in advanced cancers. Some clones are missing from TCRdb's copy, which holds only in-frame ones; the method was immunoSEQ multiplex PCR. The table lists more than 60,000 clones, roughly 85% of them singletons. This specimen was CD4+ or CD8+ T cells sorted from blood, taken in a trial of the OX40 agonist ivuxolimab. The receptors originated from an adult with an advanced solid tumor such as melanoma, head and neck, liver or kidney cancer.

The chain recombines TRBV7-9 with TRBJ1-1; 7 bases map to TRBD1. V was pared by 9 bases and J by 2 bases, with 6 bases of the junction left unmatched. This CDR3 spans 13 amino acids. In germline, CDR1 is SEHNR, CDR2 FQNEAQ (reference sequence). The CDR3 DNA follows: TGTGCCAGTATACAGGGGCTTAACACTGAAGCTTTCTTT. Protein sequence: CASIQGLNTEAFF.

The rearrangement links TRBV9 to TRBJ2-5; 10 bases match TRBD2. CDR3 length: 15 amino acids. Germline-derived CDR1 and CDR2 are SGDLS and YYNGEE. J was trimmed by 9 bases and V by 0 bases; bases with no gene match: 8. The CDR3 reads CASSVEPLAGEPQYF. CDR3 nucleotide sequence: TGTGCCAGCAGCGTAGAACCCCTAGCGGGGGAGCCCCAGTACTTC.

The chain uses TRBV5-1 and TRBJ2-1, with 7 bases identical to TRBD1. Germline values: CDR1 SGHRS, CDR2 YFSETQ. The CDR3 is made up of 15 amino acids. The trim removed 0 bases at V and 1 base at J, leaving 1 base unmatched. This chain's CDR3 is CASSLGDSSYNEQFF. CDR3 nucleotides: TGCGCCAGCAGCTTGGGGGACAGTTCCTACAATGAGCAGTTCTTC.

The chain links TRBV4-1 to TRBJ2-3; D gene ambiguous. Germline CDR1 MGHRA, CDR2 YSYEKL. V was clipped by 1 base and J by 0 bases, with 8 bases between them. This CDR3 has 15 amino acids. The CDR3 DNA reads TGCGCCAGCAGCCAAGTTCCCGGGAGCACAGATACGCAGTATTTT. Amino acids: CASSQVPGSTDTQYF.

The genes are TRBV28 and TRBJ2-7, with 9 bases fitting TRBD1. V lost 4 bases, J lost 6 bases, and 13 bases stayed unmatched. Germline CDR1 reads MDHEN; CDR2 reads SYDVKM. The CDR3 totals 16 residues. The CDR3 protein is CASSSPGGTGPFEQYF. CDR3 bases: TGTGCCAGCAGTTCGCCTGGGGGGACAGGGCCGTTCGAGCAGTACTTC.

By sample fraction, this clone is medium-sized. The rearrangement joins TRBV10-3 to TRBJ1-5; the D gene is possibly TRBD1 (6 bases). V lost 10 bases, J lost 1 base, and 26 bases lay in between. CDR3 length: 18 residues. Germline CDR1 is ENHRY and CDR2 is SYGVKD. CDR3 in DNA: TGTGCCACTAAGGCGGGGGCAGGGGTTGGTTTGAGCAATCAGCCCCAGCATTTT. Translated: CATKAGAGVGLSNQPQHF.

This chain uses TRBV10-3 with TRBJ2-2, with D unresolved. Trimming stripped 3 bases from V and 7 bases from J, with 6 bases between. Per germline, CDR1 ENHRY and CDR2 SYGVKD. The CDR3 consists of 12 residues. CDR3 bases: TGTGCCATCAGTGATGGGGTCGGGGAGCTGTTTTTT. Residues: CAISDGVGELFF.

The chain is built from TRBV30 and TRBJ1-5; D might be TRBD1 (6 bases). V was pared by 2 bases and J by 11 bases, with 16 bases between. Per germline, CDR1 GTSNPN and CDR2 SVGIG (reference sequence). The CDR3 sequence is 13 residues long. The CDR3 nucleotides are TGTGCCTGGAGTCCCCAGCCAGGGGAAGCCCAGCATTTT. Its protein is CAWSPQPGEAQHF.

The chain carries TRBV6-5 and TRBJ2-7, with 10 bases lining up with TRBD1. Losses at the gene ends were 8 bases for V and 3 bases for J; bases not matched to a gene: 7. Germline CDR1 and CDR2: MNHEY and SVGAGI. The CDR3 is 14 residues long. CDR3 in DNA: TGTGCCAGCTGGGGGACAGGGGATTACTACGAGCAGTACTTC. Protein sequence: CASWGTGDYYEQYF.

The CDR3 sequence: CASSGGSTGTDTQYF. CDR3 bases: TGTGCCAGCAGCGGGGGGTCCACCGGCACAGATACGCAGTATTTT. The chain carries TRBV28 and TRBJ2-3; 7 nucleotides agree with TRBD2. Trimming removed 6 bases from V and 1 base from J; junction bases left unmatched: 7. The CDR3 runs 15 residues. CDR1 MDHEN and CDR2 SYDVKM come from the germline V gene. Full variable domain (rest looked up from reference TRBV28 and TRBJ2-3): DVKVTQSSRYLVKRTGEKVFLECVQDMDHENMFWYRQDPGLGLRLIYFSYDVKMKEKGDIPEGYSVSREKKERFSLILESASTNQTSMYLCASSGGSTGTDTQYFGPGTRLTVL.

This chain connects TRBV6-5 to TRBJ2-3; D remains ambiguous. CDR3 length: 16 amino acids. Germline V lookup: CDR1 MNHEY, CDR2 SVGAGI. Trimming shortened V by 0 bases and J by 7 bases, and 17 bases separated the two germline ends. The CDR3 is CASSYSSDLSLHTQYF. CDR3 coding DNA: TGTGCCAGCAGTTACTCCTCGGACCTTAGTCTTCATACGCAGTATTTT.

This rearrangement joins TRBV6-1 to TRBJ2-5, with 7 bases lining up with TRBD1. Germline CDR1 is MNHNS and CDR2 is SASEGT. V was pared by 3 bases and J by 3 bases, with 4 bases of the junction left unmatched. The CDR3 runs 14 residues. The CDR3 is CASSEQTGKETQYF. The CDR3 DNA is TGTGCCAGCAGTGAGCAGACAGGGAAAGAGACCCAGTACTTC.